This T cell receptor (beta chain) originates from a study of T-cell memory formation after mild COVID-19. TCRdb reprocessed the 5' RACE reads with MiXCR, giving one entry per CDR3 protein. The top ten hold 13% of the sample, which has 350,000 to 500,000 distinct CDR3 sequences, less than 25% seen once. CDR3 length: 17 amino acids. Germline V CDR1 and CDR2: SEHNR, FQNEAQ (reference sequence). After removal of 4 bases from V and 4 bases from J, the junction contained 14 bases not matched to a gene. Specimen: PBMCs or a T cell subset sorted from them (not recorded which). The chain has TRBV7-9 and TRBJ1-2; 8 nucleotides line up with TRBD1. This TCR derives from an adult woman who had mild COVID-19 (a few samples of this study predate the infection). Cell type and time point are not known. The chain's CDR3 is CASSSSYGQGGSYGYTF. Here the CDR3 DNA reads TGTGCCAGCAGCTCCTCCTACGGACAGGGTGGAAGCTATGGCTACACCTTC.